This T cell receptor (beta chain) was captured in a study of naive and memory T cell subsets. General study points: Especially in CD8 cells, naive repertoires contained a few larger clonotypes, possibly CD45RA-re-expressing memory cells.

This clonotype was observed at least ten times. What it binds is unknown. An equimolar mix of two oligonucleotides served as the beta constant-region primer for TRBC1 and TRBC2. Nested alpha and beta constant-region primers with the SP2 primer drove four PCR rounds on ligated cDNA. TCRdb reanalysed the UMI-ligation and nested PCR reads using MiXCR and keeps one entry per CDR3 protein. The sample records approximately 80,000 distinct CDR3 sequences, roughly 9.3% being singletons. Cells stained for CD3, CD4, CD8, CD45RA and CD27 were sorted into four subsets. CDR1 and CDR2 (germline): MNHEY, SVGAGI. The length of the CDR3 is 17 residues. Germline trimming cut 4 bases from V and 6 bases from J; bases unmatched to any gene: 10.

Input material: naive CD8+ T cells from blood. This chain links TRBV6-5 with TRBJ2-3; TRBD2 matches at 13 bases. The receptor was derived from a human donor in good health. The CDR3 protein is CASSSGLAGEKGDTQYF. CDR3 nucleotide sequence: TGTGCCAGCAGTTCCGGACTAGCGGGAGAAAAGGGGGATACGCAGTATTTT.